Listed below are T cell receptor beta chains from one sample, sequenced in a study of technical replicates of blood from a handful of donors. Some clones are missing from TCRdb's copy, which holds only in-frame ones; the method was immunoSEQ multiplex PCR. This table has more than 95,000 clones, about 95% appearing once. Sequencing was performed on T cells isolated from PBMCs. The receptors were sampled from a human donor in good health. Each CDR3 is given with its conserved first and last residue. The D gene is left open where the match is weak. The size entry is marked missing in some rows and otherwise reads once, few, many or a size class.

>TRBV6-1|.|TRBD1|TRBJ1-3
CASSEYRDRTASGNTIYF
TGTGCCAGCAGTGAATATCGGGACAGAACGGCCTCTGGAAACACCATATATTTT
>TRBV19|.|TRBD1|TRBJ1-5
CASSAQDRGNQPQHF
TGTGCCAGTAGTGCTCAGGACAGGGGGAATCAGCCCCAGCATTTT
>TRBV5-8|.|TRBD2|TRBJ2-5
CASSYWTGGDQETQYF
TGTGCCAGCAGCTACTGGACGGGAGGGGATCAAGAGACCCAGTACTTC
>TRBV19|.|.|TRBJ1-1
CASSIKGHTDPYTFF
TGTGCCAGTAGTATCAAGGGACATACCGATCCCTATACTTTCTTT
>TRBV28|.|.|TRBJ2-7
CASTRASYEQYF
TGTGCCAGCACCCGCGCTTCCTACGAGCAGTACTTC
>TRBV9|.|TRBD1|TRBJ2-1
CASSGQGSSYNEQFF
TGTGCCAGCAGCGGACAGGGCAGCTCCTACAATGAGCAGTTCTTC
>TRBV30|once|.|TRBJ2-2
CAWGGRGGGELFF
TGTGCCTGGGGTGGCAGGGGCGGCGGGGAGCTGTTTTTT
>TRBV10-3|.|.|TRBJ2-1
CAISSYNEQFF
TGTGCCATCTCGTCCTACAATGAGCAGTTCTTC
>TRBV6-1|.|.|TRBJ1-3
CASGRVSGNTIYF
TGTGCCAGCGGGCGGGTCTCTGGAAACACCATATATTTT
>TRBV5-1|.|.|TRBJ2-7
CASSLSGRLRTQLSYEQYF
TGCGCCAGCAGCTTATCGGGGAGGCTTCGCACCCAACTTTCCTACGAGCAGTACTTC
>TRBV13|once|TRBD2|TRBJ2-1
CASSPRGSGGRYEQFF
TGTGCCAGCAGCCCCCGGGGTAGCGGGGGGAGGTATGAGCAGTTCTTC
>TRBV18|.|.|TRBJ2-5
CASSLQETQYF
TGTGCCAGCTCCCTCCAAGAGACCCAGTACTTC
>TRBV4-1|.|TRBD2|TRBJ2-7
CASSQLAGGTYEQYF
TGCGCCAGCAGCCAACTAGCGGGAGGGACCTACGAGCAGTACTTC
>TRBV6-4|.|.|TRBJ1-2
CASSPGGGTYGYTF
TGTGCCAGCAGTCCCGGTGGGGGGACTTATGGCTACACCTTC
>TRBV5-1|.|.|TRBJ1-1
CASSLVWAGSPSNTEAFF
TGCGCCAGCAGCTTGGTTTGGGCCGGCAGCCCATCGAACACTGAAGCTTTCTTT
>TRBV4-2|.|TRBD2|TRBJ2-1
CASSQERQGLPRGEQFF
TGTGCCAGCAGCCAAGAGAGGCAGGGACTACCGCGCGGTGAGCAGTTCTTC
>TRBV6-5|.|.|TRBJ1-2
CASISPGGYGYTF
TGTGCCAGCATTTCCCCCGGGGGCTATGGCTACACCTTC
>TRBV2|once|.|TRBJ2-5
CASTVGAAETQYF
TGTGCCAGCACGGTGGGAGCCGCGGAGACCCAGTACTTC
>TRBV11-2|.|.|TRBJ2-7
CASSPRGQGLYEQYF
TGTGCCAGCAGCCCACGCGGGCAGGGGCTATACGAGCAGTACTTC
>TRBV9|.|TRBD1|TRBJ2-7
CASSVAGTGTFYEQYF
TGTGCCAGCAGCGTTGCCGGGACAGGGACTTTCTACGAGCAGTACTTC
>TRBV4-1|.|TRBD2|TRBJ2-5
CASSQGPSGGGETQYF
TGCGCCAGCAGCCAAGGTCCCAGCGGGGGGGGAGAGACCCAGTACTTC
>TRBV21-1|.|.|TRBJ1-1
CASSKPGTGWTEAFF
TGTGCCAGCAGCAAACCCGGGACAGGCTGGACTGAAGCTTTCTTT
>TRBV6-5|.|.|TRBJ2-7
CASRRTPYYEQYF
TGTGCCAGCAGGCGGACACCCTACTACGAGCAGTACTTC
>TRBV27|.|.|TRBJ1-5
CASSLVSNQPQHF
TGTGCCAGCAGTTTAGTAAGCAATCAGCCCCAGCATTTT
>TRBV7-9|.|TRBD1|TRBJ2-1
CASSLAGQAYYNEQFF
TGTGCCAGCAGCTTAGCCGGACAGGCGTACTACAATGAGCAGTTCTTC
>TRBV7-9|.|TRBD1|TRBJ1-5
CASSFGTAIGPQHF
TGTGCCAGCAGCTTCGGGACAGCTATCGGCCCCCAGCATTTT
>TRBV5-6|.|.|TRBJ2-7
CASSLGGPEEQYF
TGTGCCAGCAGCTTGGGAGGCCCAGAGGAGCAGTACTTC
>TRBV6-5|.|.|TRBJ1-2
CASSYSPTDYGYTF
TGTGCCAGCAGTTACTCCCCCACGGACTATGGCTACACCTTC
>TRBV5-1|.|TRBD1|TRBJ2-2
CASSYGQGYTGELFF
TGCGCCAGCAGCTACGGACAGGGCTACACCGGGGAGCTGTTTTTT
>TRBV7-9|.|TRBD1|TRBJ2-3
CASSLRFGDRGATDTQYF
TGTGCCAGCAGCTTAAGGTTTGGTGACAGGGGTGCCACAGATACGCAGTATTTT
>TRBV30|.|.|TRBJ1-2
CAWSFTGSYTF
TGTGCCTGGAGCTTCACAGGGAGCTACACCTTC
>TRBV6-5|.|TRBD2|TRBJ2-1
CASSPRGGRPNEQFF
TGTGCCAGCAGCCCCCGGGGGGGCCGTCCCAATGAGCAGTTCTTC
>TRBV19|.|.|TRBJ2-3
CASSIFGGVSGHPTDTQYF
TGTGCCAGTAGTATATTTGGCGGAGTTAGTGGACACCCCACAGATACGCAGTATTTT
>TRBV5-1|.|TRBD2|TRBJ2-3
CASSLRLAGALSSTDTQYF
TGCGCCAGCAGCTTACGACTAGCGGGAGCCCTCTCTAGCACAGATACGCAGTATTTT
>TRBV5-1|.|TRBD2|TRBJ2-2
CASSSAGTSRTGELFF
TGCGCCAGCAGCTCAGCCGGGACTAGCCGAACCGGGGAGCTGTTTTTT
>TRBV10-1|once|.|TRBJ1-1
CASRVRVNTEAFF
TGCGCCAGCAGAGTTCGGGTGAACACTGAAGCTTTCTTT
>TRBV7-6|.|TRBD1|TRBJ1-1
CASSPRDRGGGNTEAFF
TGTGCCAGCAGCCCCCGGGACAGGGGAGGAGGGAACACTGAAGCTTTCTTT
>TRBV7-6|.|.|TRBJ1-1
CASSQIGVQAFF
TGTGCCAGCAGTCAGATCGGGGTACAAGCTTTCTTT
>TRBV4-1|.|.|TRBJ2-7
CASTRTNRSIYEQYF
TGCGCCAGCACCCGAACCAATAGAAGCATCTACGAGCAGTACTTC
>TRBV7-9|.|TRBD2|TRBJ2-5
CASSLDLGILARETQYF
TGTGCCAGCAGCTTAGATTTAGGGATACTAGCGAGAGAGACCCAGTACTTC
>TRBV11-2|.|.|TRBJ1-1
CASSPTGQGPEAFF
TGTGCCAGCAGCCCTACAGGGCAAGGTCCTGAAGCTTTCTTT
>TRBV5-5|.|.|TRBJ2-7
CASSFGANSYEQYF
TGTGCCAGCAGCTTTGGGGCCAACTCCTACGAGCAGTACTTC
>TRBV4-1|.|TRBD2|TRBJ2-7
CASSQGLAGVTEQYF
TGCGCCAGCAGCCAAGGACTAGCGGGAGTCACGGAGCAGTACTTC
>TRBV5-4|once|TRBD1|TRBJ2-5
CASSLGQGVETQYF
TGTGCCAGCAGCTTGGGGCAGGGGGTAGAGACCCAGTACTTC
>TRBV5-1|.|.|TRBJ2-5
CASSPGYQETQYF
TGCGCCAGCAGCCCGGGGTACCAAGAGACCCAGTACTTC
>TRBV12-5|.|.|TRBJ2-2
CASGVSPVELFF
TGTGCTAGTGGTGTATCCCCCGTAGAGCTGTTTTTT
>TRBV9|.|.|TRBJ1-4
CASSVDAGVNEKLFF
TGTGCCAGCAGCGTAGATGCGGGGGTTAATGAAAAACTGTTTTTT
>TRBV28|.|.|TRBJ1-5
CASSLDSDYNQPQHF
TGTGCCAGCAGTTTGGACAGCGATTACAATCAGCCCCAGCATTTT
>TRBV6-6|.|TRBD2|TRBJ2-3
CASSQSSGYSTDTQYF
TGTGCCAGCAGTCAGAGTAGCGGGTATAGCACAGATACGCAGTATTTT
>TRBV25-1|.|.|TRBJ2-3
CASKGGVRGTDTQYF
TGTGCCAGCAAAGGGGGGGTTCGGGGCACAGATACGCAGTATTTT
>TRBV12-5|.|.|TRBJ1-1
CASGLVLGQNTEAFF
TGTGCTAGTGGTTTGGTGCTAGGACAGAACACTGAAGCTTTCTTT
>TRBV28|.|.|TRBJ2-7
CASSHSSYEQYF
TGTGCCAGCAGCCACAGCTCCTACGAGCAGTACTTC
>TRBV29-1|.|.|TRBJ2-1
CSVEPETGTWQFF
TGCAGCGTTGAACCTGAGACAGGCACGTGGCAGTTCTTC